This section outlines one T cell receptor beta chain sequence together with its context. Its antigen is undetermined. The data originate from a study of CD8+ T cells in alopecia areata. The CDR3 is 15 residues long. Per the germline V gene, CDR1 is LNHDA and CDR2 is SQIVND (reference sequence). V was clipped by 0 bases and J by 2 bases, with 10 bases between them. The treatment denotes: oral pan-JAK inhibitor, 5-10 mg twice daily. Study-wide points: Sequencing of scalp tissue also captures the resident alphabeta T cells of normal skin.

Following extraction, RNA underwent reverse transcription to cDNA, which served as the sequencing template. Sequencing used immunoSEQ multiplex PCR; TCRdb keeps in-frame clones, though not all of them. The sample consists of 200,000 to 250,000 clones, approximately 38% of them appearing once. The rearrangement joins TRBV19 to TRBJ2-5; D unresolved. The sequencing used CD4+ T cells sorted from blood, collected between weeks 30 and 35, from a patient treated with tofacitinib. The source is a human donor with alopecia areata. In nucleotides, the CDR3 is TGTGCCAGTAGTATAGAGCCAGTTCGGCAAGAGACCCAGTACTTC. It yields the protein CASSIEPVRQETQYF.